Detailed here is one T cell receptor (beta chain). No antigen is known for it. Within one base of it there is no much larger clone, and no base qualities were kept. The sample comes from a study of CD8+CD57+ T cells in acquired aplastic anemia (dated by TCRdb to about 2018). Looking at the study overall: On average, sorted CD4+ and CD8+ cells yielded approximately 3 ug of extracted DNA, with a range of about 0.18 to 30 ug. A CD8+CD57+ expansion meant a frequency higher than the mean frequency seen in healthy subjects. General conclusions and limits of the study: CD8+ Simpson's diversity did not differ significantly between patients and healthy controls (P=0.060). About 30 CD8+ CDR3 sequences were found in both patients and controls but appeared to be highly expressed in patients and within the immunodominant clones of the patients.

Genomic DNA served as template for TCR beta VDJ combination and CDR3 sequence profiling. An Illumina HiSeq 2000 was used for TCR repertoire sequencing. The paper's processing steps were these. Repertoire assessment relied on Simpson's diversity index, CDR3 size and DJ length profiles, and TRBV/TRBJ rearrangement plots. The most abundant DNA sequence in the deep sequencing data was taken as the immunodominant clone. CDR3 amino acid sequences were checked for sharing between subjects and were compared against published repertoires and the VDJdb database. The public sequencing data were trimmed at Q25 with fastp and processed into clonotypes with MiXCR by TCRdb, which kept only in-frame beta chains. Entries that share a CDR3 protein sequence are merged under the most common genes and DNA. The authors' filters were not applied to this entry. The sample includes roughly 280,000 distinct CDR3 sequences, with roughly 61% observed a single time. The top ten clonotypes cover roughly 1.2% of the sample.

Flow cytometry had shown CD8+CD57+ cell expansion in the patients selected for sequencing. Every patient had severe acquired aplastic anemia, diagnosed using the International Study of Aplastic Anemia and Agranulocytosis and Camitta criteria. No patient had received any therapy when blood was sampled. The study deep-sequenced TCR repertoires of sorted CD4+ and CD8+ blood T cells from severe aplastic anemia patients and healthy subjects. In the USA, patient enrollment took place under clinicaltrials.gov protocols 00001620, 01623167, 00001397, 00071045, 00081523 and 00961064. Ficoll-Paque density gradient centrifugation was used to isolate peripheral blood mononuclear cells. CD4+ and CD8+ T cells were sorted by FACS or magnetic beads before DNA extraction. The germline V gene (reference sequence) sets CDR1 to DFQATT and CDR2 to SNEGSKA. Trimmed from V: 7 bases; trimmed from J: 2 bases; junction bases lacking a gene match: 7. The CDR3, from cysteine to phenylalanine, totals 14 residues. The CDR3 DNA has 42 bases and is translated from base 1.

Sequencing used sorted CD4+, CD8+, or CD8+CD57+ T cells (not recorded which) from PBMCs. This TCR derives from a human donor with aplastic anemia. The rearranged chain carries TRBV20-1 and TRBJ1-2, and 10 bases in between align with TRBD1. CDR3 region: CSVWDRGENYGYTF. The DNA is as follows: TGCAGTGTTTGGGACAGGGGCGAGAACTATGGCTACACCTTC.